One sample yielded the 27 T cell receptor beta chains listed below, sequenced in a study of T cell responses to AZD1222 COVID-19 vaccine. The repertoire was sequenced with immunoSEQ multiplex PCR; TCRdb's copy has only in-frame clones and lacks some. The data hold about 120,000 clones, with over 75% observed a single time. The sample here was peripheral blood, taken on day 0 of AZD1222 vaccination. The receptors shown here come from an adult in good health.

This clone was seen a single time. This chain links TRBV29-1 with TRBJ2-5; TRBD2 matches at 8 bases. Germline assignment: CDR1 SQVTM and CDR2 ANQGSEA. This CDR3 has 16 amino acids. V dropped 7 bases and J dropped 0; count of bases not matched to a gene: 13. The CDR3: CSAAGNGGAYQETQYF. CDR3 DNA sequence: TGCAGCGCCGCCGGGAACGGGGGGGCGTACCAAGAGACCCAGTACTTC.

This clone showed up just a few times. The chain links TRBV14 to TRBJ1-4; D perhaps matches TRBD1 (5 bases). V lost 1 base, J lost 4 bases, and 16 bases lay in between. From germline, CDR1 is SGHDN and CDR2 FVKESK. There are 17 residues in the CDR3. The CDR3 nucleotides read TGTGCCAGCAGCCAAGGCCTCTCCTGGGGCATTAATGAAAAACTGTTTTTT. The encoded protein is CASSQGLSWGINEKLFF.

This clone was detected only once. V and J are TRBV3-1 (or the pseudogene TRBV3-2) and TRBJ2-1; 7 bases are a match to TRBD2. CDR1 and CDR2 from the germline V gene are LGHDT and YNNKEL (reference sequence). The V segment lost 1 base and the J segment 8 bases; nucleotides outside the gene matches: 17. The CDR3 extends over 18 amino acids. The CDR3 DNA reads as TGTGCCAGCAGCCAAGTTATGGGCGACGTGGTAGCGGGCTATGAGCAGTTCTTC. It encodes CASSQVMGDVVAGYEQFF.

V and J are TRBV12-3 or TRBV12-4 and TRBJ1-6; D remains ambiguous. V lost 5 bases, J lost 7 bases, and 6 bases lay in between. The CDR3 is made up of 12 amino acids. The chain's CDR3 is CASSTLNSPLHF. CDR3 coding DNA: TGTGCCAGCAGTACGTTAAATTCACCCCTCCACTTT.

V is TRBV15 and J is TRBJ2-1; D gene uncertain. V gave up 0 bases and J gave up 7 bases, with 13 bases separating them. Germline-derived CDR1 and CDR2 are LNHNV and YYDKDF (reference sequence). The CDR3 extends over 15 amino acids. CDR3 in amino acids: CATSRDHGGDNEQFF. In DNA form, the CDR3 reads TGTGCCACCAGCAGAGATCACGGTGGGGATAATGAGCAGTTCTTC.

This chain links TRBV2 with TRBJ1-2, with D tentatively TRBD1 (6 bases). The CDR3 spans 15 residues. V was cut by 4 bases and J by 5 bases, with 17 bases left in between. From germline, CDR1 is SNHLY and CDR2 FYNNEI. For the CDR3, the DNA is TGTGCCAGCAGTGTGGGGGCGGGATCGGGTTATGGCTACACCTTC. Amino acids: CASSVGAGSGYGYTF.

In DNA form, the CDR3 reads TGCAGCGTTATGCAATTGGGGAACACTGAAGCTTTCTTT. Its protein is CSVMQLGNTEAFF. The J gene is TRBJ1-1, the V gene TRBV29-1; D is ambiguous. CDR1 is SQVTM and CDR2 is ANQGSEA in the germline V gene. This CDR3 has 13 amino acids. Deletions cut 5 bases from V and 1 base from J, with 11 bases between.

V is TRBV11-3 and J is TRBJ2-1; D is unclear. Germline CDR1 SGHNT, CDR2 YENEEA. CDR3 size: 13 residues. V was pared by 6 bases and J by 6 bases, with 12 bases between. The DNA for the CDR3 is TGTGCCAGCAGTGTGGTAGTGCCCAATGAGCAGTTCTTC. It codes for CASSVVVPNEQFF.

In this sample, this clone turned up a few times. The J gene is TRBJ1-1, the V gene TRBV11-3; perhaps TRBD1 as D (6 bases). The length of the CDR3 is 16 residues. V dropped 1 base and J dropped 3 bases, with 15 bases sitting between them. CDR1 is SGHNT and CDR2 is YENEEA in the germline V gene. CDR3 DNA: TGTGCCAGCAGCTTAGGAGACCGGGGGGCGGACACTGAAGCTTTCTTT. This encodes CASSLGDRGADTEAFF.

This rearrangement joins TRBV15 to TRBJ1-1; no reliable D call. CDR1 and CDR2 (germline): LNHNV, YYDKDF (reference sequence). The ends were cut back, 1 base at V and 10 bases at J, with 13 bases in the middle. The CDR3 has 13 residues. DNA of the CDR3: TGTGCCACCAGCAGAGTCCGCGGAGGACGAGCTTTCTTT. This gives the protein CATSRVRGGRAFF.

J is TRBJ2-7 and V is TRBV6-5; TRBD1 matches 8 bases. The CDR3 sequence is 14 residues long. Germline loops: CDR1 MNHEY, CDR2 SVGAGI. The V segment lost 10 bases and the J segment 2 bases; nucleotides outside the gene matches: 10. This CDR3 is CANHRDRPPYEQYF. DNA for the CDR3: TGTGCCAACCACCGGGACAGGCCCCCCTACGAGCAGTACTTC.

The chain is built from TRBV5-1 and TRBJ2-3, with TRBD2 matching over 7 bases. J gave up 2 bases and V 0 bases, and 6 bases lay outside the gene matches. This CDR3 region has 16 residues. Germline CDR1 SGHRS, CDR2 YFSETQ. The chain's CDR3 is CASSLGLADYTDTQYF. The CDR3 DNA reads TGCGCCAGCAGCTTGGGTCTAGCGGACTACACAGATACGCAGTATTTT.

The V and J genes are TRBV30 and TRBJ2-3; no clear D. The CDR3 consists of 14 residues. The V end was cut by 2 bases, the J end by 6 bases, with 15 bases between. CDR1 and CDR2 from the germline V gene are GTSNPN and SVGIG (reference sequence). The CDR3 loop is CAWSMGGLRDTQYF. In DNA form, the CDR3 reads TGTGCCTGGAGTATGGGTGGGTTGAGGGATACGCAGTATTTT. The variable domain in full, completed from reference TRBV30 and TRBJ2-3, reads SQTIHQWPATLVQPVGSPLSLECTVEGTSNPNLYWYRQAAGRGLQLLFYSVGIGQISSEVPQNLSASRPQDRQFILSSKKLLLSDSGFYLCAWSMGGLRDTQYFGPGTRLTVL.

V gene TRBV5-1 combines with J gene TRBJ2-7; possibly TRBD2 for D (6 bases). The CDR3 spans 14 residues. Trimming removed 3 bases from V and 3 bases from J, with 13 bases in between. The germline V gene has CDR1 SGHRS and CDR2 YFSETQ. CDR3 DNA: TGCGCCAGCAGCTGGGACCCCGGGGGCTACGAGCAGTACTTC. This sequence encodes CASSWDPGGYEQYF.

This sequence joins TRBV5-1 and TRBJ1-2, with 7 bases fitting TRBD1. V dropped 4 bases and J dropped 5; count of bases not matched to a gene: 14. There are 16 residues in the CDR3. Germline CDR1 SGHRS, CDR2 YFSETQ. CDR3 sequence (DNA): TGCGCCAGCAGCGAGATCCTCGGGCAGGGGGTTTATGGCTACACCTTC. Encoded protein: CASSEILGQGVYGYTF.

This chain connects TRBV18 to TRBJ1-2, with D tentatively TRBD1 (6 bases). Trimming left V 2 bases short and J 8 bases short, with 15 bases between. This CDR3 is 14 amino acids long. Germline CDR1 KGHSH, CDR2 LQKENI. The CDR3 bases are TGTGCCAGCTCACCAGGGCAGGGGAAGACGGGCTACACCTTC. This encodes CASSPGQGKTGYTF.

The J gene is TRBJ2-1, the V gene TRBV9, with a tentative D call TRBD2 (5 bases). The V end was cut by 4 bases, the J end by 0 bases, with 17 bases between. This CDR3 comprises 17 residues. Germline CDR1 reads SGDLS; CDR2 reads YYNGEE. CDR3 sequence reads: CASSPRTGRSSYNEQFF. The CDR3 DNA reads TGTGCCAGCAGCCCTCGGACTGGGAGAAGCTCCTACAATGAGCAGTTCTTC.

The chain recombines TRBV30 with TRBJ1-2; the D gene is possibly TRBD1 (5 bases). The length of the CDR3 is 16 residues. The V and J ends lost 3 bases and 2 bases respectively, with 19 bases between them. CDR1 and CDR2 (germline): GTSNPN, SVGIG (reference sequence). The CDR3 DNA reads TGTGCCTGGAGCGTTGTAGGGGTAGAGGCAAACTATGGCTACACCTTC. It translates to CAWSVVGVEANYGYTF.

V gene TRBV14 combines with J gene TRBJ2-1, with a possible D match to TRBD2 (5 bases). The V end lost 1 base, the J end lost 1 base, and 8 bases lay between the germline ends. Per the germline V gene, CDR1 is SGHDN and CDR2 is FVKESK. CDR3 length: 15 residues. Here the CDR3 reads CASSQGLASYNEQFF. The CDR3 DNA reads as TGTGCCAGCAGCCAAGGTCTAGCATCCTACAATGAGCAGTTCTTC.

The rearrangement joins TRBV6-4 to TRBJ1-2, with TRBD1 matching over 7 bases. Trimming took 4 bases from V and 4 from J; bases not matched to a gene: 6. CDR1 and CDR2 from the germline V gene are MRHNA and SNTAGT. This CDR3 is 14 amino acids long. The CDR3 loop reads CASSVRTGPYGYTF. In DNA form, the CDR3 reads TGTGCCAGCAGTGTACGGACAGGACCCTATGGCTACACCTTC.

The rearrangement links TRBV28 to TRBJ2-1; 7 nucleotides line up with TRBD1. V trimming: 4 bases; J trimming: 7 bases; junction bases outside the gene matches: 10. Germline CDR1 reads MDHEN; CDR2 reads SYDVKM. The CDR3 runs 15 residues. CDR3 amino acids: CASSSRGQPGNEQFF. The CDR3 DNA sequence: TGTGCCAGCAGTTCCCGGGGACAGCCGGGGAATGAGCAGTTCTTC. Full variable domain (outside the CDR3, taken from reference TRBV28 and TRBJ2-1): DVKVTQSSRYLVKRTGEKVFLECVQDMDHENMFWYRQDPGLGLRLIYFSYDVKMKEKGDIPEGYSVSREKKERFSLILESASTNQTSMYLCASSSRGQPGNEQFFGPGTRLTVL.

The chain joins TRBV10-1 to TRBJ1-1, with 8 bases fitting TRBD1. The CDR3 is made up of 11 amino acids. Looked up from germline, CDR1 is WNHNN and CDR2 is SYGVQD (reference sequence). The V gene end was trimmed by 7 bases and the J gene end by 7 bases; junction bases not matched to a gene: 2. The CDR3 sequence is CASKQGDEAFF. CDR3 coding DNA: TGCGCCAGCAAACAGGGGGATGAAGCTTTCTTT.

The chain links TRBV24-1 to TRBJ2-1, with TRBD1 as a possible D gene (6 bases). This CDR3 contains 15 residues. Trimming removed 3 bases from V and 5 bases from J, with 13 bases in between. The germline V gene encodes CDR1 KGHDR and CDR2 SFDVKD. In DNA form, the CDR3 reads TGTGCCACCAGTGATGGACAGACCACCAACAATGAGCAGTTCTTC. It is translated as CATSDGQTTNNEQFF.

The genes are TRBV19 and TRBJ1-2; D gene unclear. Germline CDR1 is LNHDA and CDR2 is SQIVND (reference sequence). V was pared by 6 bases and J by 5 bases, with 4 bases between. The CDR3 covers 10 residues. In nucleotides, the CDR3 is TGTGCCAGTAGGGATTATGGCTACACCTTC. Translated: CASRDYGYTF.

The CDR3 bases are TGTGCCAGCAGCTTAGGTGGGATGTCGAGCCATCAGCCCCAGCATTTT. Protein: CASSLGGMSSHQPQHF. The V call is TRBV7-2, the J call TRBJ1-5; D ambiguous. This CDR3 is built from 16 residues. Deletions cut 1 base from V and 5 bases from J, with 15 bases between. Germline CDR1 reads SGHTA; CDR2 reads FQGNSA.

The V gene is TRBV30, the J gene TRBJ1-4; tentative D call: TRBD1 (5 bases). The CDR3 has 16 residues. V lost 5 bases, J lost 10 bases, and 26 bases lay in between. The germline gives CDR1 GTSNPN, CDR2 SVGIG (reference sequence). The CDR3: CAWDATRVHLRRKLFF. Written as DNA, the CDR3 is TGTGCCTGGGACGCCACCAGGGTGCATTTGAGAAGAAAACTGTTTTTT.

This chain joins TRBV19 and TRBJ2-5, with 7 bases matching TRBD1. Germline V gene lookup returns CDR1 LNHDA and CDR2 SQIVND (reference sequence). Germline trimming cut 10 bases from V and 0 bases from J; bases unmatched to any gene: 5. The CDR3 is 13 amino acids. CDR3 region: CATTDRYQETQYF. The CDR3 bases are TGTGCCACGACGGACAGGTACCAAGAGACCCAGTACTTC.